The rows below give T cell receptor beta chains drawn from one sample of a study of blood T cell repertoires in COVID-19. Repertoires were generated with immunoSEQ multiplex PCR, while TCRdb's copy carries only in-frame clones and drops some. The table shows roughly 190,000 clones, with roughly 89% occurring only once. Sequenced material: PBMCs or T cells enriched from blood (not recorded which). Every receptor here comes from a woman aged 25 to 39 who had been exposed to COVID-19. The CDR3 runs from the conserved cysteine through the conserved F or W. The D gene is left open where the match is weak. The listing skips clone size in some rows; elsewhere it reads once, few, many or a size class.

TRBV10-2	.	TRBJ2-5	TRBD2	TGCGCCAGCAGCCGGGCTAGCGGGAGGGTAGAGACCCAGTACTTC	CASSRASGRVETQYF
TRBV20-1	.	TRBJ1-1	TRBD1	TGCAGTGCCACGACAGGGAGTGAAGCTTTCTTT	CSATTGSEAFF
TRBV9	.	TRBJ1-6	.	TGTGCCAGCAGCGTAGGGGGGGATTCCTCACCCCTCCACTTT	CASSVGGDSSPLHF
TRBV19	once	TRBJ1-2	TRBD1	TGTGCCAGTAGTTATTCAGACAGGGGGCGCGATGGCTACACCTTC	CASSYSDRGRDGYTF
TRBV7-2	.	TRBJ1-6	TRBD1	TGTGCCAGCAGCGCCACACAGGGGGCGCTCGAGAATTCACCCCTCCACTTT	CASSATQGALENSPLHF
TRBV4-3	once	TRBJ1-3	.	TGCGCCAGCAGCCCCCAAAGACCCACAGGGACTGGAAACACCATATATTTT	CASSPQRPTGTGNTIYF
TRBV4-1	.	TRBJ1-2	.	TGCGCCAGCAGCCAAGATTACAGAAACTATGGCTACACCTTC	CASSQDYRNYGYTF
TRBV20-1	.	TRBJ1-5	TRBD1	TGCAGTGCTAGTTCCGGGACAGGGGCCAATCAGCCCCAGCATTTT	CSASSGTGANQPQHF
TRBV9	.	TRBJ2-5	TRBD2	TGTGCCAGCAGCGTATTTAGCGGGAGTCAAGAGACCCAGTACTTC	CASSVFSGSQETQYF
TRBV9	.	TRBJ1-4	TRBD1	TGTGCCAGCAGCCCCTCAGGGGGGAGTGAAAAACTGTTTTTT	CASSPSGGSEKLFF
TRBV24-1	.	TRBJ2-1	TRBD1	TGTGCCACCAGTGATAGGACAGGGGGCTCCTACAATGAGCAGTTCTTC	CATSDRTGGSYNEQFF
TRBV6-5	.	TRBJ2-1	.	TGTGCCAGCAGTTACTCGCCGGGGGTCCCGGGGTCGTTCTTC	CASSYSPGVPGSFF
TRBV12-5	.	TRBJ2-7	TRBD2	TGTGCTAGTGGCTCAACTAGCGGGGGGGAATTCTACGAGCAGTACTTC	CASGSTSGGEFYEQYF
TRBV7-9	.	TRBJ1-5	.	TGTGCCAGCAGCTCAACCGGGACTGCCACAGAGCCCCAGCATTTT	CASSSTGTATEPQHF
TRBV10-3	.	TRBJ2-7	.	TGTGCCATCAGTGAAGCGGCAACAGGGTTATCCTACGAGCAGTACTTC	CAISEAATGLSYEQYF
TRBV28	.	TRBJ2-6	TRBD2	TGTGCCAGCAGTACGAGACTAGCGGGGGACTTCTCTGGGGCCAACGTCCTGACTTTC	CASSTRLAGDFSGANVLTF
TRBV6-6	.	TRBJ1-5	TRBD1	TGTGCCAGCAGTTACTCTACTGGACAGGGTTGGCAGCCCCAGCATTTT	CASSYSTGQGWQPQHF
TRBV27	.	TRBJ2-3	.	TGTGCCAGCAGTCAGTACCCCCGAGGTCGGGATACGCAGTATTTT	CASSQYPRGRDTQYF
TRBV6-5	.	TRBJ2-7	TRBD1	TGTGCCAGCAGCTTAAGGACAGGGGACTCCTACGAGCAGTACTTC	CASSLRTGDSYEQYF
TRBV7-9	.	TRBJ1-1	.	TGTGCCAGCAGCTTAACCTTACTCGAGGGAGAAGCTTTCTTT	CASSLTLLEGEAFF
TRBV6-2/TRBV6-3	.	TRBJ2-1	.	TGTGCCAGCAGTTACTCCCGGGAGCAGTTCTTC	CASSYSREQFF
TRBV7-8	.	TRBJ2-7	.	TGTGCCAGCAGCTGGACACTATACGAGCAGTACTTC	CASSWTLYEQYF
TRBV2	.	TRBJ1-4	TRBD1	TGTGCCAGCTCCCCGGGACAGGGGCGTGAAAAACTGTTTTTT	CASSPGQGREKLFF
TRBV5-4	.	TRBJ1-1	TRBD1	TGTGCCAGCAGCATGGGACGTAGGACAGGGGGCATGAACACTGAAGCTTTCTTT	CASSMGRRTGGMNTEAFF
TRBV30	.	TRBJ2-7	TRBD1	TGTGCCTGGAGTGACTGGGACAGGGGATCCTACGAGCAGTACTTC	CAWSDWDRGSYEQYF
TRBV6-5	few	TRBJ1-1	.	TGTGCCAGCTACTTGAACACTGAAGCTTTCTTT	CASYLNTEAFF
TRBV6-5	.	TRBJ1-1	.	TGTGCCAGCAGTTATACAGCGAACACTGAAGCTTTCTTT	CASSYTANTEAFF
TRBV19	.	TRBJ2-5	TRBD2	TGTGCCAGTAGTATGGTTGCGGGGGGTCTCTCGGAGACCCAGTACTTC	CASSMVAGGLSETQYF
TRBV5-6	.	TRBJ2-1	TRBD2	TGTGCCAGCAGCTTAGGTAGCGGGGGTTACAATGAGCAGTTCTTC	CASSLGSGGYNEQFF
TRBV6-5	.	TRBJ1-3	.	TGTGCCAGCAGTTACGGAGGAAAGGCTGGAAACACCATATATTTT	CASSYGGKAGNTIYF
TRBV7-2	.	TRBJ1-5	.	TGTGCCAGCAGCTTAGAGAGGGGGTGGATGCCCCAGCATTTT	CASSLERGWMPQHF
TRBV5-4	.	TRBJ1-2	.	TGTGCCAGCACCCAATCCGGGGAGGATGGCTACACCTTC	CASTQSGEDGYTF
TRBV7-8	.	TRBJ1-5	TRBD1	TGTGCCAGCAGCCCATGGACAGGAGGATCCAATCAGCCCCAGCATTTT	CASSPWTGGSNQPQHF
TRBV5-5	.	TRBJ2-1	.	TGTGCCAGCAGCAACCTAGCCTGGTCCTACAATGAGCAGTTCTTC	CASSNLAWSYNEQFF
TRBV9	.	TRBJ1-2	.	TGTGCCAGCACCCCACAGGGTAGTGGGATGGGCTACACCTTC	CASTPQGSGMGYTF
TRBV11-2	.	TRBJ1-2	.	TGTGCCAGCAGCTTAGAAGTCCAAGCAGGGCTCTATGGCTACACCTTC	CASSLEVQAGLYGYTF
TRBV2	.	TRBJ1-1	.	TGTGCCAGCAGTGTGGGCCTCGGAGGCCTGAACACTGAAGCTTTCTTT	CASSVGLGGLNTEAFF
TRBV9	.	TRBJ2-5	.	TGTGCCAGCAGCGTGGCTCTGGACCAAGAGACCCAGTACTTC	CASSVALDQETQYF
TRBV21-1	.	TRBJ2-7	.	TGTGCCAGCAGACAGGGAAAATGCGGGCAGTACTTC	CASRQGKCGQYF
TRBV3-1/TRBV3-2	.	TRBJ2-1	.	TGTGCCAGCAGCCAAGAATTGCGGGGCAGTAATGAGCAGTTCTTC	CASSQELRGSNEQFF
TRBV28	.	TRBJ1-6	TRBD1	TGTGCCAGCAGTTTTCGGGACAGGGCCCGTCGGACCCTCCACTTT	CASSFRDRARRTLHF
TRBV28	.	TRBJ2-1	.	TGTGCCAGCAGTTTAGCGGGGGCTCTCTACAATGAGCAGTTCTTC	CASSLAGALYNEQFF
TRBV6-5	.	TRBJ2-1	TRBD2	TGTGCCAGCAGTTACTCCAGCGGGGGGCCCGACAATGAGCAGTTCTTC	CASSYSSGGPDNEQFF
TRBV7-7	.	TRBJ2-5	TRBD1	TGTGCTAGCAGCCCACAGGGGTGGTATGAAGAGACCCAGTACTTC	CASSPQGWYEETQYF
TRBV18	.	TRBJ2-7	.	TGTGCCAGCTCACCGAGAATCGATAGCTCCTACGAGCAGTACTTC	CASSPRIDSSYEQYF
TRBV10-3	.	TRBJ1-1	TRBD1	TGTGCCATCAGATGGGACAGGAACACTGAAGCTTTCTTT	CAIRWDRNTEAFF